A selection of T cell receptor beta chains follows, all from one sample in a study of CD4 T cells in relation to SARS-CoV-2 and coronaviruses. Clones were read by immunoSEQ multiplex PCR, and TCRdb kept only the in-frame ones, dropping some. The table lists some 19,000 clones, 70% to 80% of them singletons. Their antigens are not known. The sequenced sample consisted of CD4+ T cells from PBMCs, cultured in vitro. The receptors originated from a human donor in good health. Both conserved end residues are part of each CDR3. A D gene is named only where the DNA matches it firmly. Clone sizes are given selectively: once, few, many, or a class where the clone is expanded.

abundance | j_gene | d_gene | v_gene | CDR3nt | CDR3aa
once | TRBJ1-6 | NA | TRBV2 | TGTGCCAGCAGTGAAGTTACAGGCCCCAATTCACCCCTCCACTTT | CASSEVTGPNSPLHF
NA | TRBJ2-1 | NA | TRBV6-6 | TGTGCCAGCAGTTACGGGGCTAGCGTGAGTGAGCAGTTCTTC | CASSYGASVSEQFF
NA | TRBJ2-1 | NA | TRBV15 | TGTGCCACCAGCAGAGAAAAAGAAACCTACAATGAGCAGTTCTTC | CATSREKETYNEQFF
NA | TRBJ2-5 | NA | TRBV19 | TGTGCCAGTAGCCTCGTTGGTAGGGGAACGTCTGAGACCCAGTACTTC | CASSLVGRGTSETQYF
NA | TRBJ1-1 | TRBD1 | TRBV2 | TGTGCCAGCGGAAACAGAGCGGACAGGGGTGTAGCTTTCTTT | CASGNRADRGVAFF
NA | TRBJ2-7 | NA | TRBV27 | TGTGCCAGCGGACGGGGAGGTTCGAACTACGAGCAGTACTTC | CASGRGGSNYEQYF
NA | TRBJ1-5 | NA | TRBV12-5 | TGTGCTAGTGTCTCCGACAGAGATCAGCCCCAGCATTTT | CASVSDRDQPQHF
NA | TRBJ1-1 | NA | TRBV2 | TGTGCCAGCAGTGAGAAGGGGGTCGGCGGGACTGAAGCTTTCTTT | CASSEKGVGGTEAFF
NA | TRBJ1-5 | TRBD1 | TRBV30 | TGTGCCTGGATGACAGGGTTTAGGCAGCCCCAGCATTTT | CAWMTGFRQPQHF
NA | TRBJ1-2 | NA | TRBV15 | TGTGCCACCAGCAGAGATTTAACAGCTTATGGCTACACCTTC | CATSRDLTAYGYTF
NA | TRBJ1-2 | TRBD1 | TRBV5-3 | TGTGCCAGAAGCTTGATGGACAGGGGATTGGGTGGCTACACCTTC | CARSLMDRGLGGYTF
NA | TRBJ2-1 | TRBD2 | TRBV19 | TGTGCCAGTAGTCCCCAGCCGGGACTAGCGACTCTCAATGAGCAGTTCTTC | CASSPQPGLATLNEQFF
NA | TRBJ2-7 | TRBD2 | TRBV3-1/TRBV3-2 | TGTGCCAGCAGCCAAGTTACGGCTAGCGGTTTCTCCTACGAGCAGTACTTC | CASSQVTASGFSYEQYF
NA | TRBJ1-1 | NA | TRBV3-1/TRBV3-2 | TGTGCCAGCAGCCTCTTTAACACTGAAGCTTTCTTT | CASSLFNTEAFF
NA | TRBJ2-2 | NA | TRBV9 | TGTGCCAGCAGCGTTCTCGACACCTACAGCGGGGAGCTGTTTTTT | CASSVLDTYSGELFF
few | TRBJ2-1 | TRBD2 | TRBV10-3 | TGTGCCATCAGTGAAGGAGCGGGAGCCTACAATGAGCAGTTCTTC | CAISEGAGAYNEQFF
NA | TRBJ1-1 | NA | TRBV5-1 | TGCGCCAGCAGCTTTTCCAGGGGTAACACTGAAGCTTTCTTT | CASSFSRGNTEAFF
few | TRBJ1-1 | NA | TRBV5-1 | TGCGCCAGCAGCCCTGCCAGCCATATGAACACTGAAGCTTTCTTT | CASSPASHMNTEAFF
NA | TRBJ2-5 | NA | TRBV30 | TGTGCCTGGAGTGTAAGGAGGGGGCATGGACAAGAGACCCAGTACTTC | CAWSVRRGHGQETQYF
NA | TRBJ2-7 | TRBD2 | TRBV27 | TGTGCCAGCAGTTTGAGGCTAGCGGGAGTTGACGAGCAGTACTTC | CASSLRLAGVDEQYF
NA | TRBJ2-7 | NA | TRBV2 | TGTGCCAGCCATGGATGGACTAACTCCTACGAGCAGTACTTC | CASHGWTNSYEQYF
NA | TRBJ2-1 | TRBD1 | TRBV5-5 | TGTGCCAGCAGCAAAACAGGGGCTAACTACAATGAGCAGTTCTTC | CASSKTGANYNEQFF
NA | TRBJ2-7 | TRBD2 | TRBV10-3 | TGTGCCATCAGCCTAGCGGCCTCCTACGAGCAGTACTTC | CAISLAASYEQYF
NA | TRBJ2-7 | TRBD1 | TRBV19 | TGTGCCAGTAGTATTTGGGGACAGGGTTTCTCCTACGAGCAGTACTTC | CASSIWGQGFSYEQYF
NA | TRBJ2-3 | TRBD2 | TRBV7-8 | TGTGCCAGCATCCCTTCCGGAGCGGGGGATACGCAGTATTTT | CASIPSGAGDTQYF
NA | TRBJ2-7 | TRBD2 | TRBV19 | TGTGCCAGTAGTAAACGGACTAGCGGGAGCACCCCCTACGAGCAGTACTTC | CASSKRTSGSTPYEQYF
few | TRBJ2-7 | NA | TRBV3-1/TRBV3-2 | TGTGCCAGCAGCCAGGGGTATGCTGGCTACGAGCAGTACTTC | CASSQGYAGYEQYF
NA | TRBJ2-1 | NA | TRBV7-9 | TGTGCCAGCAGCACCCAAACAGGGTGGAGGGCCAATGAGCAGTTCTTC | CASSTQTGWRANEQFF
NA | TRBJ2-7 | TRBD2 | TRBV7-2 | TGTGCCAGCAGCCAAAGCACGGGCCTAGCGGGAGTGTTGTTCTACGAGCAGTACTTC | CASSQSTGLAGVLFYEQYF
NA | TRBJ2-3 | NA | TRBV7-9 | TGTGCCAGCAGCTTAGTAGCTCGCACAGATACGCAGTATTTT | CASSLVARTDTQYF
few | TRBJ2-1 | NA | TRBV4-2 | TGTGCCAGCAGCCAAGATGTTCAGGGGACCTACAATGAGCAGTTCTTC | CASSQDVQGTYNEQFF
NA | TRBJ2-7 | NA | TRBV10-3 | TGTGCCATCAGTGAGGGCGCTAGTGTCGAGCAGTACTTC | CAISEGASVEQYF
NA | TRBJ2-2 | NA | TRBV11-2 | TGTGCCAGCAGCTTTGAAACCGGGGAGCTGTTTTTT | CASSFETGELFF
few | TRBJ1-5 | NA | TRBV24-1 | TGTGCCACCAGTGAGCAGGATCAGCCCCAGCATTTT | CATSEQDQPQHF
once | TRBJ1-1 | NA | TRBV10-3 | TGTGCCATCAGTGAGTCCTCGCCGATCATGAACACTGAAGCTTTCTTT | CAISESSPIMNTEAFF
once | TRBJ1-4 | NA | TRBV19 | TGTGCCAGTACCTCTTTGGACGGTGAAAAACTGTTTTTT | CASTSLDGEKLFF
NA | TRBJ1-5 | TRBD1 | TRBV4-1 | TGCGCCAGCAGCCGAAAGGCGAGGGAAAGGACAGGGGTTAAGAGTAGCAATCAGCCCCAGCATTTT | CASSRKARERTGVKSSNQPQHF
NA | TRBJ2-7 | NA | TRBV3-1/TRBV3-2 | TGTGCCAGCAGGATGAACGGGGGATCCTACGAGCAGTACTTC | CASRMNGGSYEQYF
NA | TRBJ2-2 | NA | TRBV19 | TGTGCCAGTAGTATTCAATCGGACAGTCTATCCACCGGGGAGCTGTTTTTT | CASSIQSDSLSTGELFF
NA | TRBJ1-3 | NA | TRBV29-1 | TGCAGCGTCATAGACCCGAACTCTGGAAACACCATATATTTT | CSVIDPNSGNTIYF
NA | TRBJ2-1 | TRBD1 | TRBV5-1 | TGCGCCAGCAGCTTGGGGGGGACAGGGTTGGATGAGCAGTTCTTC | CASSLGGTGLDEQFF
once | TRBJ2-7 | TRBD2 | TRBV28 | TGTGCCAGCAGTGACCGACTAGCGGGAGCCTTCAACGAGCAGTACTTC | CASSDRLAGAFNEQYF
NA | TRBJ1-2 | TRBD1 | TRBV24-1 | TGTGCCACCTCCCCGACAGGGTATGGCTACACCTTC | CATSPTGYGYTF
few | TRBJ2-2 | TRBD2 | TRBV7-3 | TGTGCCAGCAGCTTAGGGTCTAGCGGCCCCACCGGGGAGCTGTTTTTT | CASSLGSSGPTGELFF
NA | TRBJ1-2 | NA | TRBV5-1 | TGCGCCAGCAGCTTGGAGCCCAGGAACTATGGCTACACCTTC | CASSLEPRNYGYTF
NA | TRBJ2-5 | NA | TRBV27 | TGTGCCAGCAGTTTAACTGGGAGGGGGCCCCAAGAGACCCAGTACTTC | CASSLTGRGPQETQYF
NA | TRBJ2-7 | NA | TRBV7-9 | TGTGCCAGCAGCTTAGTGGGGGGGCGCGGATCCTACGAGCAGTACTTC | CASSLVGGRGSYEQYF
NA | TRBJ2-2 | TRBD1 | TRBV9 | TGTGCCAGCAGCGGAGGGACAGGGGCGACAGACGGGGAGCTGTTTTTT | CASSGGTGATDGELFF